This TCR beta chain was documented in a study of blood T cell repertoires in COVID-19 (dated by TCRdb to 2020 to 2022). Turning to the overall study: The collaborator samples originated in the United States, Italy and Spain and spanned the acute and convalescent phases of COVID-19. The material from the prospective study consisted of cDNA or gDNA derived from T cells, B-cell-depleted T cells, or PBMCs. The dataset comprised deeply sampled blood TCRbeta repertoires from subjects exposed to, actively infected with, or recovered from COVID-19. The repertoires were released in a freely available public database intended as a resource for research on the immune response to SARS-CoV-2. Samples came from the ongoing ImmuneRACE study (first 160 participants) plus 1,254 subjects from 6 global collaborators. The sample metadata nearly always contained a de-identified subject ID, COVID-19 status, age in years and sex. Where HLA class I and class II types were available, the types were taken from metadata supplied by the sample provider, not from assay-based typing.

Collaborating institutions collected whole blood in K2EDTA tubes following their own protocols. Collaborator samples were shipped for TCRbeta analysis as frozen whole blood, isolated PBMCs, or DNA extracted from either sample type. TCRbeta CDR3 regions were amplified from genomic DNA using the immunoSEQ Assay, a bias-controlled multiplex PCR. On the authors' methods: The number of nucleated cells in each sample was estimated by amplification of reference gene primers within the assay. Sequence reads were collapsed and filtered to measure the absolute abundance of every unique TCRbeta CDR3 rearrangement. Productive Simpson clonality was computed per sample as the square root of Simpson's diversity index over productive rearrangements. Held by TCRdb, this immuneACCESS table contains in-frame sequences only and omits some clones. Under half of the omission traces to an unresolved V gene where checked; the cause of the rest is unknown. Clonal size and the V and J genes are those of that table, whereas D and trimming came from the DNA. Counted in this sample were about 33,000 clones; 85% to 90% of them appeared once. The ten largest clonotypes hold about 64% of the sample.

What the study reported, not specific to this receptor: How much clinical and demographic metadata was included differed by source and by participant, and the metadata was provided uncurated.

The CDR3, from cysteine to phenylalanine, totals 15 residues. Just CDR3 DNA is preserved here, 45 bases in frame from base 1. As encoded in the germline V gene, CDR1 is SGHTA while CDR2 is FQGNSA. V loses 3 bases at its end and J loses 5 bases; junction bases beyond the gene matches: 4. On this clone itself: The antigen it recognizes is unknown. No base qualities exist here, and no much larger clone lies one base off it.

This sequence uses TRBV7-2 and TRBJ2-1; TRBD1 aligns with 10 central bases. Sequences were obtained from peripheral blood. The source is an older man with acute or convalescent COVID-19. The nucleotide sequence is given as TGTGCCAGCAGCTTGGGGACAGGGGACCACAATGAGCAGTTCTTC. This sequence encodes CASSLGTGDHNEQFF.